This T cell receptor beta chain was sequenced for a study of blood T cells in healthy people across ages (dated by TCRdb to 2013 to 2016). Turning to the overall study: In model experiments, template switching captured about one uniquely barcoded TCR beta cDNA molecule for every two T cells. Age-related changes in TCR beta repertoire diversity were measured in the study by deep sequencing normalized with unique cDNA molecular identifiers. Donors were grouped into four age groups: young (average about 15 years), middle-aged (under 40), aged (approximately 67) and long-lived (approximately 75). To avoid experimental bias, donors of different ages were spread randomly across the sequencing lanes. Using the same blood draw, the study looked at two additional independent replicas of 1 million unique cDNA reads for two donors, one aged 18 to 30 and the other aged 80 or older.

This clonotype has more than one count but fewer than ten. There is no known antigen for this receptor. Base qualities are not recorded, but no much larger clone differs from it by a single base. The donors were 40 or so Caucasian individuals from Russia, aged roughly 6 to 100 years, who were systemically healthy. Each donor gave about 9.8 milliliters of peripheral blood, drawn into EDTA-treated Vacutainer tubes. Ficoll-Paque density-gradient centrifugation was used to isolate PBMCs, with at least 6 million per sample. Total RNA, at least 6 micrograms per sample, was extracted from PBMCs with Trizol reagent. Naive CD45RAhigh/CD27high T cell percentages were measured by flow cytometry on a PBMC aliquot from every donor. The method behind the library was 5' RACE. TCRdb records Illumina HiSeq 2500 as the sequencer. The second PCR ran for about 7 to 11 cycles and used a J-beta primer mix along with a sample-barcoded 5' primer. A template-switch 5' adaptor carrying 12 random nucleotides introduced a unique molecular identifier onto each TCR beta cDNA molecule. Each sample yielded at least 3 million CDR3-containing paired-end reads. The Mint cDNA synthesis kit, primed by a TRBC-specific oligonucleotide, was used to synthesize first-strand cDNA from all RNA. Following uracil-DNA glycosylase treatment, a first 18-cycle PCR with universal primers M1SS and BC2_uni_R was performed on all cDNA. The authors processed their data as follows. Normalization of each sample was performed by random selection of 1 million high-quality reads, each carrying a distinct molecular identifier. Reads with shared molecular identifiers were discarded instead of being binned into consensus sequences. MiTCR, run with a Q25 quality threshold and the strictest error-elimination algorithm, handled CDR3 identification, clonotype clustering and error correction. A nonparametric unseen species model with Euler transformation was used to estimate a lower bound on total TCR beta diversity. TCRdb took the public reads, trimmed them with fastp at Q25, ran MiXCR for clone calling and kept in-frame beta chains. Identical CDR3 proteins give one entry, which carries the most common genes and DNA. The V and J calls come from TCRdb's annotation, not from the publication. The sample records about 640,000 distinct CDR3 sequences, less than 35% of which are singletons. The top ten constitute 15% to 19% of the sample.

V is clipped by 4 bases and J by 5 bases, and the sequence between their germline boundaries is 11 bases long. Looking up the germline V gene (reference sequence) yields CDR1 LNHDA and CDR2 SQIVND. Measured from the cysteine to the phenylalanine, the CDR3 is 13 residues long. CDR3 DNA only is kept here, 39 bases in frame from base 1. Paper-wide results and their limitations: Total diversity estimates from one million sequenced T cells were considered lower bounds and underestimates. Because the CMV infection status of the donors was unknown, age-related changes in expanded clonotypes may potentially have been confounded. There was a strong correlation between observed TCR beta diversity and the percentage of naive T cells measured by flow cytometry. Observed TCR beta diversity per million T cells fell roughly linearly with age, and a significant reduction was already apparent by age around 44. Since profiling was done on bulk unsorted PBMCs, naive and antigen-experienced compartments could not be conclusively compared. Compared with the aged group, the long-lived group had more naive CD4+ T cells, fewer expanded clones and increased TCR diversity, suggesting age selection.

The sample comprised blood. The chain links TRBV19 with TRBJ2-5; a tentative D match to TRBD2 spans 5 bases. This TCR was sampled from a woman at least 80 years old in good health. The CDR3 loop reads CASSTTTRETQYF. The DNA sequence reads TGTGCCAGTAGTACGACTACCCGGGAGACCCAGTACTTC.